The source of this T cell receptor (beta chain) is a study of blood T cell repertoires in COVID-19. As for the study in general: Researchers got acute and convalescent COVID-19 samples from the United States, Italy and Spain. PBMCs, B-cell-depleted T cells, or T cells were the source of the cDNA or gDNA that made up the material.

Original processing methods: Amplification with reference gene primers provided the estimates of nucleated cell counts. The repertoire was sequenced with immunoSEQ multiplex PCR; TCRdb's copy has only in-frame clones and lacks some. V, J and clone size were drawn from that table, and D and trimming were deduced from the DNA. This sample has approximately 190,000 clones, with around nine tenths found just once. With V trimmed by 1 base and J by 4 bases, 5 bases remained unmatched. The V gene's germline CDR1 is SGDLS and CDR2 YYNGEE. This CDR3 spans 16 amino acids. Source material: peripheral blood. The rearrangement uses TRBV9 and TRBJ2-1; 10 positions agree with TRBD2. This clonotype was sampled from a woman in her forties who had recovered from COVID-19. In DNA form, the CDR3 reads TGTGCCAGCAGCGTAAGCGGGAGGGCCCCTTACAATGAGCAGTTCTTC. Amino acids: CASSVSGRAPYNEQFF.